One and the same sample provided the 27 T cell receptor beta chains below, sequenced in a study of CD8+ T cells in alopecia areata. Treatment defined: oral pan-JAK inhibitor, 5-10 mg twice daily. Extracted RNA was reverse transcribed, and the resulting cDNA served as sequencing template. The data were produced by immunoSEQ multiplex PCR, yet TCRdb's version contains in-frame clones alone and is incomplete. The sample has about 140,000 clones; about 85% are singletons. Sequencing was performed on CD8+ T cells sorted from blood, taken at week 4, from a patient treated with tofacitinib. The receptors here all came from a human donor with alopecia areata.

This rearrangement joins TRBV5-1 to TRBJ2-6, with D perhaps TRBD2 (6 bases). Deletions cut 0 bases from V and 2 bases from J, with 15 bases between. The germline CDR1 and CDR2 sequences are SGHRS and YFSETQ. The CDR3 loop spans 18 amino acids. CDR3 amino acids: CASSLVEGPQTGANVLTF. CDR3 DNA sequence: TGCGCCAGCAGCTTGGTGGAGGGACCCCAAACTGGGGCCAACGTCCTGACTTTC.

The V and J genes are TRBV9 and TRBJ1-1; D gene uncertain. Germline CDR1 reads SGDLS; CDR2 reads YYNGEE. V dropped 4 bases and J dropped 6 bases, with 16 bases sitting between them. The CDR3 is 14 amino acids. CDR3 in DNA: TGTGCCAGCAGCCCTGGGAGGTCCCTCCCTGAAGCTTTCTTT. Amino acids: CASSPGRSLPEAFF. Drawing the rest from reference TRBV9 and TRBJ1-1, the complete variable domain is DSGVTQTPKHLITATGQRVTLRCSPRSGDLSVYWYQQSLDQGLQFLIQYYNGEERAKGNILERFSAQQFPDLHSELNLSSLELGDSALYFCASSPGRSLPEAFFGQGTRLTVV.

The chain links TRBV11-2 to TRBJ2-3, with D tentatively TRBD2 (6 bases). Deletions cut 9 bases from V and 6 bases from J, with 7 bases between. Germline values: CDR1 SGHAT, CDR2 FQNNGV. The length of the CDR3 is 10 residues. Here the CDR3 reads CASGRDTQYF. The DNA of the CDR3 is TGTGCCAGTGGGAGGGATACGCAGTATTTT.

The table lists this clone with a few counts. V usage is TRBV13 and J usage is TRBJ2-2; D unresolved. The germline V and J ends were trimmed by 6 bases and 5 bases, with 7 bases remaining between them. The CDR3 runs to 12 residues. The germline CDR1 and CDR2 sequences are PRHDT and FYEKMQ (reference sequence). CDR3 DNA sequence: TGTGCCAGCAGTCTTAAGACCGGGGAGCTGTTTTTT. Residues: CASSLKTGELFF.

The rearrangement links TRBV25-1 to TRBJ2-5; D remains ambiguous. The CDR3 extends over 12 amino acids. V lost 3 bases, J lost 1 base, and 3 bases lay in between. The germline CDR1 and CDR2 sequences are MGHDK and SYGVNS. The CDR3 DNA follows: TGTGCCAGCAGTGACAGCCAAGAGACCCAGTACTTC. It specifies CASSDSQETQYF.

The rearrangement links TRBV30 to TRBJ1-4; possible D gene TRBD1, 6 bases. CDR3 size: 13 residues. V shed 8 bases and J shed 7 bases, with 17 bases lying between them. Germline loops: CDR1 GTSNPN, CDR2 SVGIG (reference sequence). For the CDR3, the DNA is TGTGCCGGGATGAGGGGGGCCGGTGAAAAACTGTTTTTT. Residues: CAGMRGAGEKLFF.

This chain joins TRBV29-1 and TRBJ1-4; D might be TRBD1 (5 bases). Germline V gene data show CDR1 as SQVTM and CDR2 as ANQGSEA. The CDR3 sequence is 11 residues long. Trimming took 7 bases from V and 7 from J, leaving 10 bases between them. The CDR3 loop is CSGRDGEKLFF. DNA for the CDR3: TGCAGCGGCCGGGACGGTGAAAAACTGTTTTTT. Variable domain in full (rest from reference TRBV29-1 and TRBJ1-4): SAVISQKPSRDICQRGTSLTIQCQVDSQVTMMFWYRQQPGQSLTLIATANQGSEATYESGFVIDKFPISRPNLTFSTLTVSNMSPEDSSIYLCSGRDGEKLFFGSGTQLSVL.

The chain has TRBV2 and TRBJ2-7, with D possibly TRBD1 on 7 matching bases. The ends were cut back, 6 bases at V and 3 bases at J, with 18 bases in the middle. This CDR3 region has 15 residues. Germline-derived CDR1 and CDR2 are SNHLY and FYNNEI. The CDR3 bases are TGTGCCAGCAGGGGGGTTGACAGGGAGGTCTACGAGCAGTACTTC. Its translation: CASRGVDREVYEQYF.

This chain connects TRBV27 to TRBJ1-2; D unresolved. The CDR3 contains 11 residues. V shed 6 bases and J shed 7 bases, with 9 bases lying between them. CDR1 is MNHEY, CDR2 SMNVEV, per germline (reference sequence). The CDR3 region has the DNA TGTGCCAGCAGCCATGGGATTGGCTACACCTTC. Amino acids: CASSHGIGYTF.

V gene TRBV30 combines with J gene TRBJ2-2; no clear D. Germline V CDR1 and CDR2: GTSNPN, SVGIG (reference sequence). The CDR3 length is 13 residues. V lost 0 bases to trimming and J lost 5 bases, with 7 bases between them. The CDR3 nucleotides read TGTGCCTGGAGTGTCGAGCCGACCGGGGAGCTGTTTTTT. Translated: CAWSVEPTGELFF.

In this sample, this clone turned up a few times. This chain uses TRBV7-9 with TRBJ2-7; tentatively, D is TRBD2 (5 bases). V was clipped by 1 base and J by 4 bases, with 11 bases between them. The CDR3 sequence is 14 residues long. Germline V CDR1 and CDR2: SEHNR, FQNEAQ (reference sequence). DNA for the CDR3: TGTGCCAGCAGCTTAGTGGGAGACCTTTACGAGCAGTACTTC. This codes for CASSLVGDLYEQYF.

This rearrangement joins TRBV15 to TRBJ2-2, with unresolved D. CDR1 is LNHNV and CDR2 is YYDKDF in the germline V gene (reference sequence). This CDR3 region has 15 residues. Trimming pared 0 bases from V and 5 bases from J, leaving 10 bases between. The CDR3 nucleotides are TGTGCCACCAGCAGAGATCGGTCGGCGACCGGGGAGCTGTTTTTT. The encoded protein is CATSRDRSATGELFF.

This chain connects TRBV29-1 to TRBJ2-4; D is unresolved. Germline V CDR1 and CDR2: SQVTM, ANQGSEA. V lost 0 bases, J lost 0 bases, and 6 bases lay in between. There are 14 residues in the CDR3. The CDR3 nucleotides are TGCAGCGTTGAAGACGGGCTAGCCAAAAACATTCAGTACTTC. Its protein is CSVEDGLAKNIQYF.

V usage is TRBV15 and J usage is TRBJ2-7; tentative D call: TRBD1 (6 bases). The length of the CDR3 is 15 residues. Per the germline V gene, CDR1 is LNHNV and CDR2 is YYDKDF (reference sequence). Trimming took off 4 bases at V and 10 bases at J, with 23 bases between the two ends. The CDR3 region has the DNA TGTGCCACCAGCACGAAATCGGGATTAGGGGGTGGTCAGTACTTC. Translation gives CATSTKSGLGGGQYF.

The chain recombines TRBV6-5 with TRBJ2-1; 9 bases agree with TRBD1. V lost 5 bases, J lost 5 bases, and 7 bases stayed unmatched. Germline-derived CDR1 and CDR2 are MNHEY and SVGAGI. This CDR3 comprises 15 residues. For the CDR3, the DNA is TGTGCCAGCAGTCACGGACAGGGGCTCGACAATGAGCAGTTCTTC. It encodes CASSHGQGLDNEQFF.

The chain carries TRBV30 and TRBJ1-1; no clear D gene. Trimming removed 0 bases at V and 3 bases at J, with 11 bases between. The CDR3 runs to 14 residues. Germline V gene data show CDR1 as GTSNPN and CDR2 as SVGIG (reference sequence). The CDR3 is CAWSVPEMHTEAFF. In DNA form, the CDR3 reads TGTGCCTGGAGTGTACCGGAGATGCACACTGAAGCTTTCTTT.

The chain employs TRBV19 and TRBJ2-7, with D unclear. CDR1 and CDR2 from the germline V gene are LNHDA and SQIVND (reference sequence). V lost 5 bases and J lost 0, with 8 bases in between. CDR3 length: 13 residues. CDR3 amino acids: CASSFANSYEQYF. CDR3 bases: TGTGCCAGTAGTTTCGCCAACTCCTACGAGCAGTACTTC.

Concerning this clone itself: At the DNA level, this CDR3 is encoded by other sequences in the same sample as well. V usage is TRBV5-4 and J usage is TRBJ2-7; D gene uncertain. Germline-derived CDR1 and CDR2 are SGHNT and YYREEE (reference sequence). V was cut by 1 base and J by 7 bases, with 6 bases left in between. The CDR3 runs 11 residues. The CDR3 sequence is CASSLSGEQYF. Here the CDR3 DNA reads TGTGCCAGCAGCTTGTCTGGTGAGCAGTACTTC.

V is TRBV27 and J is TRBJ2-3; unclear D gene. Trimming took 5 bases from V and 4 from J, leaving 7 bases between them. This CDR3 comprises 12 residues. Germline V lookup: CDR1 MNHEY, CDR2 SMNVEV (reference sequence). The CDR3 nucleotides are TGTGCCAGCAGTGGTGACTCAGATACGCAGTATTTT. It encodes CASSGDSDTQYF.

The chain couples TRBV2 to TRBJ2-2; D might be TRBD1 (6 bases). Trimming shortened V by 5 bases and J by 6 bases, and 7 bases separated the two germline ends. Looked up from germline, CDR1 is SNHLY and CDR2 is FYNNEI. This CDR3 is 12 amino acids long. The chain's CDR3 is CASSKGAGELFF. Here the CDR3 DNA reads TGTGCCAGCAGTAAGGGGGCCGGGGAGCTGTTTTTT.

This chain joins TRBV7-8 and TRBJ2-5, with TRBD2 matching over 10 bases. Looked up from germline, CDR1 is SGHVS and CDR2 is FQNEAQ. Trimming removed 4 bases from V and 5 bases from J; junction bases left unmatched: 13. The CDR3 contains 17 residues. The CDR3 spells CASSSKPSGRALETQYF. CDR3 in DNA: TGTGCCAGCAGCTCCAAGCCGAGCGGGAGGGCCCTTGAGACCCAGTACTTC.

V and J are TRBV6-5 and TRBJ2-7; TRBD2 agrees at 7 bases. V was clipped by 0 bases and J by 1 base; unmatched bases: 6. The CDR3 has 16 residues. CDR1 is MNHEY and CDR2 is SVGAGI in the germline V gene. CDR3 bases: TGTGCCAGCAGTTACTCGGGCGGGAGTATGTCCTACGAGCAGTACTTC. Its translation: CASSYSGGSMSYEQYF.

This chain uses TRBV6-5 with TRBJ2-1; D is unclear. Germline V gene data show CDR1 as MNHEY and CDR2 as SVGAGI. The CDR3 is 12 residues long. Between the trimmed V and J ends, which lost 3 bases and 6 bases, there was a span of 6 bases. This chain's CDR3 is CASSYSGNEQFF. The CDR3 DNA reads as TGTGCCAGCAGTTATTCAGGCAATGAGCAGTTCTTC.

This clone occurred once. J is TRBJ2-3 and V is TRBV2; D gene uncertain. The germline gives CDR1 SNHLY, CDR2 FYNNEI. The CDR3 is 9 amino acids. The V gene lost 11 bases and the J gene lost 2 bases, with 2 bases spanning the gap. CDR3 coding DNA: TGTGCCTACACAGATACGCAGTATTTT. Translated, it gives CAYTDTQYF.

J is TRBJ1-5 and V is TRBV27; D is undetermined. Trimming stripped 5 bases from V and 0 bases from J, with 11 bases between. The CDR3 extends over 15 amino acids. Germline CDR1 is MNHEY and CDR2 is SMNVEV (reference sequence). The CDR3 bases are TGTGCCAGCAGTATTACACAACCTAGCAATCAGCCCCAGCATTTT. Its protein is CASSITQPSNQPQHF.

The rearrangement uses TRBV7-9 and TRBJ2-1; perhaps TRBD2 as D (5 bases). The germline V gene has CDR1 SEHNR and CDR2 FQNEAQ (reference sequence). This CDR3 has 15 amino acids. The V end lost 4 bases, the J end lost 7 bases, and 17 bases lay between the germline ends. CDR3: CASSSNLRGRNEQFF. CDR3 nucleotide sequence: TGTGCCAGCAGCTCGAACCTTCGGGGTCGGAATGAGCAGTTCTTC.

This chain uses TRBV29-1 with TRBJ2-7; unclear D gene. This CDR3 has 12 amino acids. Trimming removed 1 base at V and 2 bases at J, with 6 bases between. Germline V gives CDR1 SQVTM, CDR2 ANQGSEA. The CDR3 DNA follows: TGCAGCGTTGAAGGGTCACCCTACGAGCAGTACTTC. Translating gives CSVEGSPYEQYF.